Here is one TCR beta chain with its context. Its specificity is unknown. These data are taken from a study of cytomegalovirus exposure and HLA in healthy donors. Study-level points and caveats: Investigators reported over 150 TCR beta chains as tied to cytomegalovirus.

Likely unrecorded immune exposures existed in these nominally healthy donors. CDR3 length: 15 amino acids. The V end lost 4 bases, the J end lost 1 base, and 12 bases lay between the germline ends. CDR1 is SGHNT and CDR2 is YYREEE in the germline V gene (reference sequence). Researchers ran the PCR with 60 Vbeta and 13 Jbeta primers. Using immunoSEQ multiplex PCR, the repertoire was profiled, and TCRdb retains in-frame clones only, with some absent. The sample records around 200,000 clones, about four fifths being singletons. This TCR was sampled from a man aged 25-45 years in good health and CMV-seropositive. Source material: PBMCs. The rearrangement joins TRBV5-4 to TRBJ1-3, with D uncertain. CDR3 bases: TGTGCCAGCAGCCGGGGTCGGGCTTCTGGAAACACCATATATTTT. As protein: CASSRGRASGNTIYF. Based on the CDR3 plus reference TRBV5-4 and TRBJ1-3, the full variable domain is ETGVTQSPTHLIKTRGQQVTLRCSSQSGHNTVSWYQQALGQGPQFIFQYYREEENGRGNFPPRFSGLQFPNYSSELNVNALELDDSALYLCASSRGRASGNTIYFGEGSWLTVV.